This T cell receptor (beta chain) was obtained from a study of PD-L1 blockade in urothelial cancer. As for the study in general: As for prior chemotherapy regimens, patients had received 0 to 3. Median blood clonality was roughly 0.074, with 82,636 unique TCRs. General study points: Tumor-linked clones in blood grew more by 3 weeks in durable-benefit patients.

The time point here: pretreatment peripheral blood. V lost 4 bases to trimming and J lost 2 bases; unmatched junction nucleotides: 5. Germline V gives CDR1 SGDLS, CDR2 YYNGEE. The CDR3 totals 14 residues. Regarding this clone: Its matching antigen is unknown.

Libraries were prepared by immunoSEQ multiplex PCR; TCRdb keeps only in-frame clonotypes and omits some of them. The data contain 130,000 or so clones, approximately 88% of them singletons. This clonotype originated in a man between 45 and 60 years old with urothelial cancer. The rearrangement joins TRBV9 to TRBJ2-5; 7 bases fit TRBD1. The sequences come from PBMCs, collected around atezolizumab (anti-PD-L1) treatment. The CDR3 DNA is TGTGCCAGCAGCCCGGGACAGAGACAAGAGACCCAGTACTTC. As protein: CASSPGQRQETQYF.